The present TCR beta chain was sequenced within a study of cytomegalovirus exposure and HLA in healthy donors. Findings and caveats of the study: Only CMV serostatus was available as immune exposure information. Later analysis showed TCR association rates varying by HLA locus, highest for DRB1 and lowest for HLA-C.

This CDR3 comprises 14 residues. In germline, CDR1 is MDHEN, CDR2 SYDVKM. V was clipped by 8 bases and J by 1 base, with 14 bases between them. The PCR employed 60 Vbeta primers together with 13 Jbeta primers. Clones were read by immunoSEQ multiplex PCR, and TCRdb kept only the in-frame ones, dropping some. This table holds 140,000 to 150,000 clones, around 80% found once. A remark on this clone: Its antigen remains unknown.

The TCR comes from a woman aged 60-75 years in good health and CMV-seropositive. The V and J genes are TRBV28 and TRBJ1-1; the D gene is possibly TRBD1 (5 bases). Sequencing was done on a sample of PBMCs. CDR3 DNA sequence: TGTGCCAGCGCGGGAGGGGCTAGGAACACTGAAGCTTTCTTT. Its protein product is CASAGGARNTEAFF.